This T cell receptor beta chain was sequenced for a study of CD8+ T cells in alopecia areata. Trimming left V 8 bases short and J 1 base short, with 9 bases between. The length of the CDR3 is 14 residues. Per germline, CDR1 SEHNR and CDR2 FQNEAQ (reference sequence). RNA extraction was followed by reverse transcription into cDNA, which acted as the sequencing template. TCRdb's table, derived via immunoSEQ multiplex PCR, lists solely in-frame clones and lacks some. The sample consists of some 100,000 clones, roughly 45% of them appearing once. Treatment here: oral pan-JAK inhibitor, 5-10 mg twice daily.

V usage is TRBV7-9 and J usage is TRBJ2-6; the D gene is possibly TRBD2 (6 bases). The sample was CD8+ T cells sorted from blood, taken at week 24, from a patient treated with tofacitinib. The source is a human donor with alopecia areata. Here the CDR3 DNA reads TGTGCCAGCGCGGAGGGGTCTGGGGCCAACGTCCTGACTTTC. It codes for CASAEGSGANVLTF.